The source of this TCR beta chain is a study of blood T cell repertoires in COVID-19. In the study overall: Specimens from acute and convalescent COVID-19 originated in the United States, Italy and Spain. PBMCs, B-cell-depleted T cells, or T cells were the source of the cDNA or gDNA that made up the material.

In the source study's methods: Reference gene primer amplification gave estimated nucleated cell counts. The repertoire was sequenced with immunoSEQ multiplex PCR; TCRdb's copy has only in-frame clones and lacks some. D and trimming come from the DNA, and the V and J calls and clone size come from that table. The data contain over 250,000 clones, 85% of them singletons. The sample consisted of peripheral blood. This sequence was found in a human donor in a cohort sampled during active COVID-19.

For the CDR3, the DNA is TGTGCCAGCATATTAGCGGGAGGAACAGATACGCAGTATTTT. Translated, it gives CASILAGGTDTQYF. V gene TRBV7-2 combines with J gene TRBJ2-3; 10 positions match TRBD2. Germline lookup yields CDR1 SGHTA and CDR2 FQGNSA. The V gene end was trimmed by 7 bases and the J gene end by 3 bases; junction bases not matched to a gene: 4. The CDR3 is 14 residues long.